This entry is about one T cell receptor (beta chain). This clone occurred once. Which antigen it targets is not known. Base qualities are not recorded, but no much larger clone differs from it by a single base. Libraries were built with the immunoSEQ multiplex PCR assay. Alongside multiparametric flow cytometry, deep sequencing of rearranged TCR beta loci was used to profile the T cell repertoires. This immuneACCESS table, as held by TCRdb, lists in-frame sequences with V and J called but not all clones. Of the missing ones, under half trace to an unresolved V gene in checked studies; the others have no known cause. This sample lists more than 25,000 clones; 87% were detected once. The top ten clonotypes cover 50% of the sample. The source of the sample is a study of lymphopenia after photon versus proton radiotherapy (dated by TCRdb to between 2018 and 2021). Regarding the research as a whole: Photon and proton radiation therapy were compared by the study for their immunological effects in patients with gastrointestinal tumors who developed high-grade lymphopenia. The cohort included roughly 20 patients with gastrointestinal tumors who developed lymphopenia after receiving either photon or proton therapy. The goal of the study was to describe how the two radiation modalities differ in their effects on the immune system.

Results the study describes overall, beyond this receptor: After the lymphocyte count nadir, oligoclonal expansion, especially of CD8+ Temra cells, was observed in photon-treated repertoires, and the drop in diversity was driven by this expansion. The survival association was assessed only in patients who died, and better survival with proton therapy was presented by the authors as a possibility rather than a demonstrated result. Across the cohort, a larger post-nadir drop in TCR diversity was inversely correlated with overall survival time among patients who died. During treatment, patients who received proton therapy stayed relatively stable, whereas patients who received photon therapy lost naive T cells and TCR diversity and gained effector/memory populations.

Its CDR3 holds 15 amino acids, cysteine through phenylalanine. Of the read, only the CDR3 DNA is kept; its 45 bases are in frame from base 1. The germline V gene specifies SGHTA as CDR1 and FQGTGA as CDR2. Trimming removed 2 bases from V and 4 bases from J, leaving 12 bases between the germline ends. The V and J genes are TRBV7-3 and TRBJ2-1; the D gene remains uncertain. The receptor comes from a woman aged 60-75 years with cholangiocarcinoma. Some clones in this sample may be carry-over from other donors' samples. The sequencing used peripheral blood, collected from a patient treated with proton-based radiotherapy. The CDR3: CASSLGPTYYNEQFF. The nucleotide sequence reads TGTGCCAGCAGCTTAGGCCCCACATATTACAATGAGCAGTTCTTC.